This T cell receptor beta chain is drawn from a study of T cells after yellow fever vaccination. This clonotype was observed at least ten times. Its antigen is currently unknown. J lost 2 bases, V lost 6 bases, and 5 bases had no gene match. This CDR3 has 14 residues. The germline CDR1 and CDR2 sequences are KGHSH and LQKENI. TCRdb re-called the 5' RACE reads through MiXCR, storing one row per CDR3 protein. The sample records around 600,000 distinct CDR3 sequences, 12% being singletons. Study-level points and caveats: Clonotypes shared by both compartments, CD4 and CD8, made up a small share. Most primary-vaccination clones recurred post-booster (approximately 95% CD4, about 87% CD8).

The V and J genes are TRBV18 and TRBJ2-5; 8 nucleotides align to TRBD1. The receptor was isolated from a man aged 25-45 years who received the YFV17D yellow fever vaccine. Source: PBMCs, taken on the day of the yellow fever booster vaccination. CDR3 coding DNA: TGTGCCAGCTCGCCCAGACAGGGGCAAGAGACCCAGTACTTC. It encodes CASSPRQGQETQYF.